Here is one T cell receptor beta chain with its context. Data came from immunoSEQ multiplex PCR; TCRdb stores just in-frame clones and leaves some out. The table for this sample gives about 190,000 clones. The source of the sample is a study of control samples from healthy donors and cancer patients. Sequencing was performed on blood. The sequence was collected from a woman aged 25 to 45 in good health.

CDR3 nucleotides: TGTGCCAGCAGCTTAGGCAGGGGGAACACTGAAGCTTTCTTT. Residues: CASSLGRGNTEAFF. The genes are TRBV11-3 and TRBJ1-1; maybe TRBD1 (6 bases). The CDR3 is 14 amino acids. The V end was cut by 1 base, the J end by 1 base, with 7 bases between. CDR1 is SGHNT, CDR2 YENEEA, per germline.